This T cell receptor (beta chain) was captured by sequencing in a study of cytomegalovirus exposure and HLA in healthy donors. Points on this clone: Its antigen is not identified.

General study results and limits: The sole available immune exposure information was CMV serostatus.

Trimming shortened V by 0 bases and J by 3 bases, and 9 bases separated the two germline ends. This CDR3 has 14 amino acids. The germline V gene encodes CDR1 LGHNA and CDR2 YSLEER. This PCR relied on a set of 60 Vbeta primers and 13 Jbeta primers. The table came from immunoSEQ multiplex PCR; TCRdb's copy has only in-frame clones and leaves some out. There are 130,000 to 150,000 clones in the sample; around 81% occur only once, and 2.5% to 3% lies in the top ten. The receptor was derived from a male donor in good health and CMV-seronegative. Sequencing was performed on PBMCs. This chain uses TRBV4-3 with TRBJ2-7; no definite D call. The DNA for the CDR3 is TGCGCCAGCAGCCAAGAATTCGAGATCTACGAGCAGTACTTC. It translates to CASSQEFEIYEQYF.